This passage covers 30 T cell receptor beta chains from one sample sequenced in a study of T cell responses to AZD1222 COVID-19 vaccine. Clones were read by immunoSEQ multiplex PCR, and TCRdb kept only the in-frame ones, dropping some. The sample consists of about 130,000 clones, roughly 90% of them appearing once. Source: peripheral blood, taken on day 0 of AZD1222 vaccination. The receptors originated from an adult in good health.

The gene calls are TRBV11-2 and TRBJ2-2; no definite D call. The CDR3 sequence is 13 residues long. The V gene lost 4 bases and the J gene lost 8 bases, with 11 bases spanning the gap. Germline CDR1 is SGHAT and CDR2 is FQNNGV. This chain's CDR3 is CASSSTAAGELFF. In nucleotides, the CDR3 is TGTGCCAGCAGCTCCACAGCTGCGGGGGAGCTGTTTTTT.

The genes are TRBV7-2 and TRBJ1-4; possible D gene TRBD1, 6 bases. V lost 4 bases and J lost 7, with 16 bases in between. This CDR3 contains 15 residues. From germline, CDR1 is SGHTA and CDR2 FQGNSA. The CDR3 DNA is TGTGCCAGCAGCTACGTAAGGGGGGAGAGTGAAAAACTGTTTTTT. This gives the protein CASSYVRGESEKLFF.

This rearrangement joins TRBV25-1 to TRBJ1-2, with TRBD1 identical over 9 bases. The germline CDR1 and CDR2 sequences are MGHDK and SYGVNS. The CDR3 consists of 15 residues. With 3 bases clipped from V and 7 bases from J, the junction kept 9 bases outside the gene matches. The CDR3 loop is CASSDLTQGARGYTF. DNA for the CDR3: TGTGCCAGCAGTGACCTCACACAGGGGGCGCGTGGCTACACCTTC.

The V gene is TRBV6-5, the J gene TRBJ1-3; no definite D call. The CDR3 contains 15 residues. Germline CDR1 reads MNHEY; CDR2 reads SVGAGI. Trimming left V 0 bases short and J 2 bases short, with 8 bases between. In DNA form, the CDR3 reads TGTGCCAGCAGTTACTCAGATCGGACTGGAAACACCATATATTTT. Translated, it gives CASSYSDRTGNTIYF.

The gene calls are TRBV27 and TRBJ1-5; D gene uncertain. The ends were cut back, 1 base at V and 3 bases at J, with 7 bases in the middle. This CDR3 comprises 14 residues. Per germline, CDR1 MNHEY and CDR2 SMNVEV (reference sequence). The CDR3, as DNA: TGTGCCAGCAGTTTATACAGTTACAATCAGCCCCAGCATTTT. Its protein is CASSLYSYNQPQHF.

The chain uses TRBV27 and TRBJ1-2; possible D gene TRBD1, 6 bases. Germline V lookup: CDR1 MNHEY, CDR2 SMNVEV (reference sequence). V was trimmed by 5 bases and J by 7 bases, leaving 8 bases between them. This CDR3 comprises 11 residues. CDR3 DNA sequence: TGTGCCAGCAGTCTACAGGGTGGCTACACCTTC. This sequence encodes CASSLQGGYTF.

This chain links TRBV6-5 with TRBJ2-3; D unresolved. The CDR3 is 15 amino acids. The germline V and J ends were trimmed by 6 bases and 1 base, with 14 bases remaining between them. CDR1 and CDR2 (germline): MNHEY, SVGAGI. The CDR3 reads CASSREASGTDTQYF. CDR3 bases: TGTGCCAGCAGCAGAGAGGCCTCCGGCACAGATACGCAGTATTTT.

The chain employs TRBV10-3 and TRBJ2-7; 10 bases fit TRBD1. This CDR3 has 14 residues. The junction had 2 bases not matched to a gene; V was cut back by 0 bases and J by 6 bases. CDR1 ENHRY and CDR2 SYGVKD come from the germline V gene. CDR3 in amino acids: CAISESGTGVEQYF. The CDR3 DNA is TGTGCCATCAGTGAGTCTGGGACAGGGGTCGAGCAGTACTTC.

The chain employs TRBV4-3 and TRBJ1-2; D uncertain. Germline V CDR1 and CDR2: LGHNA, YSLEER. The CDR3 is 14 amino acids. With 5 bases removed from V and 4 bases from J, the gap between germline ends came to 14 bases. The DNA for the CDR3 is TGCGCCAGCAGCTCTGTAGGGTCGGTCTATGGCTACACCTTC. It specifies CASSSVGSVYGYTF.

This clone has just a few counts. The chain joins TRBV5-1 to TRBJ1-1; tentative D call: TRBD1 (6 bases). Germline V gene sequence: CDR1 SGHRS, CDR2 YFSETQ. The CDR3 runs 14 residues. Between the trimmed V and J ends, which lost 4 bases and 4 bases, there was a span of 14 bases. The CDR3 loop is CASSKGHLGTEAFF. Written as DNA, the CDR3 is TGCGCCAGCAGCAAGGGACATCTGGGCACTGAAGCTTTCTTT.

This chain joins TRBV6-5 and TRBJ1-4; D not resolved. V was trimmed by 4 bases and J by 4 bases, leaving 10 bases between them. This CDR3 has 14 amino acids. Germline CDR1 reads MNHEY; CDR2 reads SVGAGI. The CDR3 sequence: CASSLSSGNEKLFF. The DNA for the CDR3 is TGTGCCAGCAGTTTGTCGAGTGGTAATGAAAAACTGTTTTTT.

The CDR3 loop is CASSSLAGGPHEQFF. The CDR3 DNA is TGTGCCAGCAGTTCCCTCGCGGGGGGGCCCCATGAGCAGTTCTTC. The chain combines TRBV6-5 with TRBJ2-1, with 9 bases fitting TRBD2. CDR3 size: 15 residues. Germline trimming cut 4 bases from V and 8 bases from J; bases unmatched to any gene: 9. Germline lookup yields CDR1 MNHEY and CDR2 SVGAGI.

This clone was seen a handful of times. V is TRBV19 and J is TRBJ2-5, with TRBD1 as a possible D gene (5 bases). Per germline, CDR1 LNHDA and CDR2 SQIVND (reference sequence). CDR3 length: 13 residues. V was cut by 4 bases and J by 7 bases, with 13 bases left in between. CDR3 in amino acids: CASSTAGLGTQYF. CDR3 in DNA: TGTGCCAGTAGTACCGCAGGGCTGGGGACCCAGTACTTC.

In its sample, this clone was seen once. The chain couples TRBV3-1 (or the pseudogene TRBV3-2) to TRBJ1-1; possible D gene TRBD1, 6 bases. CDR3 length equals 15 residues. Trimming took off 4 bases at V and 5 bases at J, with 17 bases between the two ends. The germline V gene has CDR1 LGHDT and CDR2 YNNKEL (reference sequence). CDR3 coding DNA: TGTGCCAGCAGCCCCCGGGGGGGCGGAGAAACTGAAGCTTTCTTT. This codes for CASSPRGGGETEAFF.

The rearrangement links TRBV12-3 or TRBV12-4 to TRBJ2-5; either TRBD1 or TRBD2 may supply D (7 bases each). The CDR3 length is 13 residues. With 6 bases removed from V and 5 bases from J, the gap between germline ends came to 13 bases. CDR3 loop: CASRSGTDETQYF. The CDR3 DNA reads TGTGCCAGCAGAAGCGGGACAGACGAGACCCAGTACTTC.

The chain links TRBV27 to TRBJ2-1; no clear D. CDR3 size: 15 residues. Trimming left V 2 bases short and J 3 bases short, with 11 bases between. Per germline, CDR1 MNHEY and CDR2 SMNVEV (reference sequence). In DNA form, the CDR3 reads TGTGCCAGCAGTTTAGCGGCAGAAGGCTACAATGAGCAGTTCTTC. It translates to CASSLAAEGYNEQFF.

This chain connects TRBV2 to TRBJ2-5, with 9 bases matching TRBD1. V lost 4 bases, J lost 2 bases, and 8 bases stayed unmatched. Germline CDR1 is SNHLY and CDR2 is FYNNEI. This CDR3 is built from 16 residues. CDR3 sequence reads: CASSAIGTGRQETQYF. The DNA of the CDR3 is TGTGCCAGCAGTGCCATAGGGACAGGGAGACAAGAGACCCAGTACTTC.

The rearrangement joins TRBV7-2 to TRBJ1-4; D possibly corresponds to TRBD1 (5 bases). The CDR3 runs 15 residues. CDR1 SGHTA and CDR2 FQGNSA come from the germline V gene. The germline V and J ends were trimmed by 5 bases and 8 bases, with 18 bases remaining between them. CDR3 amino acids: CASSLRGRVEEKLFF. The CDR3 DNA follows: TGTGCCAGCAGCCTCCGGGGCAGGGTGGAGGAAAAACTGTTTTTT.

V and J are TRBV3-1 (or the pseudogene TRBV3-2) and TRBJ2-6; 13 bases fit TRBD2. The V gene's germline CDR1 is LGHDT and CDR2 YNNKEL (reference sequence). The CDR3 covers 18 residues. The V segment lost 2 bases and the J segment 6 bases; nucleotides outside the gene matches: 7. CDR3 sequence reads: CASSQSRTSGSAANVLTF. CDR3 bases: TGTGCCAGCAGCCAAAGTCGGACTAGCGGGAGTGCGGCCAACGTCCTGACTTTC.

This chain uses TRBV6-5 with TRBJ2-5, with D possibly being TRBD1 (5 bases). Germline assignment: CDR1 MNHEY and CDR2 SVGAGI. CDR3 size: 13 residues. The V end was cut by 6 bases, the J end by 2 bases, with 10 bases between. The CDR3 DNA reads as TGTGCCAGCAGCCGACAGCAACAAGAGACCCAGTACTTC. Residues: CASSRQQQETQYF.

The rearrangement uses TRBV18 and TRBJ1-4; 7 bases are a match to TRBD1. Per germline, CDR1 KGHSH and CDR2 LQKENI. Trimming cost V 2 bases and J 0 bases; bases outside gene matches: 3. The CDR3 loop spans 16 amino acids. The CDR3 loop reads CASSPMQGATNEKLFF. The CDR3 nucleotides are TGTGCCAGCTCACCAATGCAGGGGGCAACTAATGAAAAACTGTTTTTT.

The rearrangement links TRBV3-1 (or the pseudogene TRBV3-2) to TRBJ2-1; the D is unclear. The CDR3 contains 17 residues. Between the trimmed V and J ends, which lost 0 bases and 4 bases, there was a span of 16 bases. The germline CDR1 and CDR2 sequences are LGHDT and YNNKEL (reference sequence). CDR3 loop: CASSQDKWRGLYNEQFF. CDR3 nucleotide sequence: TGTGCCAGCAGCCAAGATAAATGGCGAGGTCTTTACAATGAGCAGTTCTTC.

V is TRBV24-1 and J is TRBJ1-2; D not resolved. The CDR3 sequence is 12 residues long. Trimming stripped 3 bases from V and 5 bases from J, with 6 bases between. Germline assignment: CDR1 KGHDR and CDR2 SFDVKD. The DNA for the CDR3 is TGTGCCACCAGTGATCAGAAGTATGGCTACACCTTC. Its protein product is CATSDQKYGYTF.

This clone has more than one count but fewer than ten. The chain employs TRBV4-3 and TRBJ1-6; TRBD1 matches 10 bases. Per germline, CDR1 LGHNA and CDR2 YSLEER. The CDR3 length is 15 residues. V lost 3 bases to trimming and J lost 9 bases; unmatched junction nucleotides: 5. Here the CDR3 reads CASSQMTGGFSPLHF. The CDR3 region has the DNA TGCGCCAGCAGCCAGATGACAGGGGGCTTTTCACCCCTCCACTTT.

The CDR3 DNA is TGCGCCACCCATATCGGGACAGGGTATAACAATGAGCAGTTCTTC. Protein product: CATHIGTGYNNEQFF. The J gene is TRBJ2-1, the V gene TRBV5-1; 9 nucleotides align to TRBD1. CDR1 and CDR2 (germline): SGHRS, YFSETQ. The CDR3 sequence is 15 residues long. Trimming cost V 9 bases and J 5 bases; bases outside gene matches: 12.

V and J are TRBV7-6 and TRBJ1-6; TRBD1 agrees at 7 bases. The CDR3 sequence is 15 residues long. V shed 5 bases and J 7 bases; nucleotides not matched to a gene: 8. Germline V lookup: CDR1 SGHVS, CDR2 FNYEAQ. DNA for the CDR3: TGTGCCAGCAGCGAGACCCCGGGACAGAATTCACCCCTCCACTTT. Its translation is CASSETPGQNSPLHF.

The CDR3: CSVVSYQGSEAFF. CDR3 nucleotide sequence: TGCAGCGTTGTCTCCTATCAGGGGTCTGAAGCTTTCTTT. The J gene is TRBJ1-1, the V gene TRBV29-1, with a possible D match to TRBD1 (6 bases). Germline V CDR1 and CDR2: SQVTM, ANQGSEA. Between the trimmed V and J ends, which lost 4 bases and 6 bases, there was a span of 15 bases. The CDR3 length is 13 residues.

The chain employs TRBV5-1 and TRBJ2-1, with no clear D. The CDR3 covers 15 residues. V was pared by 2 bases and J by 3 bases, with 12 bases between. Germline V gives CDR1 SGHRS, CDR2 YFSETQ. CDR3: CASSFQASDYNEQFF. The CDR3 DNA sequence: TGCGCCAGCAGCTTCCAAGCATCTGACTACAATGAGCAGTTCTTC.

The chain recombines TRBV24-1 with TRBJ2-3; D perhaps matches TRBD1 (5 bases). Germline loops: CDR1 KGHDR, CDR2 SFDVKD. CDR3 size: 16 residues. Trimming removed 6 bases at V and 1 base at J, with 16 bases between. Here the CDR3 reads CATSSRTSQGTDTQYF. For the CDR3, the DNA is TGTGCCACCAGTTCCCGCACTTCACAGGGCACAGATACGCAGTATTTT.

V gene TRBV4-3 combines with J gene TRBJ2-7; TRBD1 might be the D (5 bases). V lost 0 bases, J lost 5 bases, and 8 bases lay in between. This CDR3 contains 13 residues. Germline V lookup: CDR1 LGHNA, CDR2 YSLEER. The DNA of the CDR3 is TGCGCCAGCAGCCAAGACAGGGTCCACGAGCAGTACTTC. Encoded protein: CASSQDRVHEQYF.